Listed here are 12 T cell receptor beta chains from one sample, sequenced in a study of blood T cell repertoires in COVID-19. Sequencing used immunoSEQ multiplex PCR; TCRdb keeps in-frame clones, though not all of them. The repertoire includes roughly 90,000 clones, over 75% of them detected once, and more than 2% sits in the top ten. Sequencing was carried out using peripheral blood. The source of these receptors is a woman in her 70s with acute or convalescent COVID-19.

This clone appeared once. This chain uses TRBV2 with TRBJ2-1, with TRBD1 matching over 8 bases. Germline V gene sequence: CDR1 SNHLY, CDR2 FYNNEI. The CDR3 has 15 amino acids. V lost 4 bases, J lost 0 bases, and 2 bases stayed unmatched. The CDR3 here is CASSGQGISYNEQFF. CDR3 coding DNA: TGTGCCAGCAGTGGACAGGGGATCTCCTACAATGAGCAGTTCTTC.

V gene TRBV2 combines with J gene TRBJ1-5, with a possible D match to TRBD1 (5 bases). This CDR3 is built from 14 residues. Trimming pared 3 bases from V and 7 bases from J, leaving 13 bases between. Per the germline V gene, CDR1 is SNHLY and CDR2 is FYNNEI. The CDR3 loop is CASSDTTDTQPQHF. CDR3 coding DNA: TGTGCCAGCAGTGACACGACGGACACGCAGCCCCAGCATTTT.

The CDR3 region is CASSSPSTRRYGYTF. CDR3 DNA: TGTGCCAGCAGCTCTCCGAGCACCCGCCGATATGGCTACACCTTC. This chain uses TRBV7-9 with TRBJ1-2; D is unresolved. The CDR3 extends over 15 amino acids. V was shortened by 4 bases and J by 5 bases, with 17 bases between the two germline ends. Germline V gene data show CDR1 as SEHNR and CDR2 as FQNEAQ (reference sequence).

V gene TRBV7-9 combines with J gene TRBJ1-2, with D possibly TRBD1 on 6 matching bases. This CDR3 contains 12 residues. The germline V gene has CDR1 SEHNR and CDR2 FQNEAQ (reference sequence). Trimming shortened V by 3 bases and J by 8 bases, and 10 bases separated the two germline ends. CDR3: CASSFDQGGYTF. The CDR3 bases are TGTGCCAGCAGCTTCGATCAGGGGGGCTACACCTTC.

The J gene is TRBJ2-1, the V gene TRBV6-2 or TRBV6-3, with 12 bases matching TRBD2. The CDR3 consists of 17 residues. Germline V CDR1 and CDR2: MNHEY, SVGEGT. Unmatched junction bases numbered 2, after V lost 2 bases and J lost 0 bases. CDR3 coding DNA: TGTGCCAGCAGTTACGGACTAGCGGGGATCTCCTACAATGAGCAGTTCTTC. Encoded protein: CASSYGLAGISYNEQFF.

The genes are TRBV5-1 and TRBJ1-4; 7 bases line up with TRBD1. The CDR3 length is 14 residues. Germline CDR1 reads SGHRS; CDR2 reads YFSETQ. V trimming: 4 bases; J trimming: 4 bases; junction bases outside the gene matches: 4. Here the CDR3 DNA reads TGCGCCAGCAGCCCGGGACAGAGTAATGAAAAACTGTTTTTT. Translating it yields CASSPGQSNEKLFF.

CDR3 region: CASAWGGASNTEAFF. As DNA, the CDR3 is TGCGCCAGCGCCTGGGGAGGGGCCTCGAACACTGAAGCTTTCTTT. The chain joins TRBV5-1 to TRBJ1-1; TRBD1 is a possible D gene (5 bases). The CDR3 covers 15 residues. V was shortened by 7 bases and J by 1 base, with 17 bases between the two germline ends. Germline loops: CDR1 SGHRS, CDR2 YFSETQ.

The chain employs TRBV18 and TRBJ2-7; TRBD1 might be the D (6 bases). The germline V and J ends were trimmed by 3 bases and 2 bases, with 11 bases remaining between them. The CDR3 is made up of 14 amino acids. Germline loops: CDR1 KGHSH, CDR2 LQKENI. The CDR3 reads CASSPEQGPYEQYF. The CDR3 DNA is TGTGCCAGCTCACCGGAACAGGGCCCCTACGAGCAGTACTTC.

The chain combines TRBV29-1 with TRBJ1-4; possible D gene TRBD1, 6 bases. The CDR3 covers 16 residues. V lost 0 bases and J lost 6, with 17 bases in between. Germline V gene data show CDR1 as SQVTM and CDR2 as ANQGSEA. In DNA, the CDR3 is TGCAGCGTTGAAGATCAGGAGGCAGGGGTTCATGAAAAACTGTTTTTT. Its protein product is CSVEDQEAGVHEKLFF.

The genes are TRBV27 and TRBJ1-1; TRBD1 is a possible D gene (6 bases). Germline V gene data show CDR1 as MNHEY and CDR2 as SMNVEV (reference sequence). CDR3 length: 13 amino acids. Trimming took off 8 bases at V and 5 bases at J, with 15 bases between the two ends. The CDR3 spells CASSNKGGTEAFF. The CDR3 coding sequence is TGTGCCAGCTCCAACAAGGGGGGGACTGAAGCTTTCTTT.

This clone has just a few counts. The chain joins TRBV9 to TRBJ2-1; 8 bases agree with TRBD2. V was clipped by 3 bases and J by 2 bases; unmatched bases: 1. CDR3 length: 14 residues. CDR1 is SGDLS and CDR2 is YYNGEE in the germline V gene. This chain's CDR3 is CASSGGGTYNEQFF. The CDR3, as DNA: TGTGCCAGCAGCGGCGGGGGGACCTACAATGAGCAGTTCTTC.

The V gene is TRBV5-5, the J gene TRBJ1-1, with D perhaps TRBD1 (6 bases). Germline loops: CDR1 SGHKS, CDR2 YYEKEE (reference sequence). The CDR3 is made up of 14 amino acids. V was cut by 2 bases and J by 11 bases, with 19 bases left in between. Written as DNA, the CDR3 is TGTGCCAGCAGCTTTTCGGCAAGGACAGTTGAGGCTTTCTTT. Its protein product is CASSFSARTVEAFF. Supplemented by reference TRBV5-5 and TRBJ1-1, the full variable domain reads DAGVTQSPTHLIKTRGQQVTLRCSPISGHKSVSWYQQVLGQGPQFIFQYYEKEERGRGNFPDRFSARQFPNYSSELNVNALLLGDSALYLCASSFSARTVEAFFGQGTRLTVV.